What follows describes a single TCR beta chain. Here immunoSEQ multiplex PCR was the method, and the copy in TCRdb shows in-frame clones only, minus some. The profile shows 120,000 or so clones, roughly nine tenths of them singletons. The data originate from a study of control samples from healthy donors and cancer patients. Trimming removed 0 bases from V and 9 bases from J; junction bases left unmatched: 7. CDR1 and CDR2 (germline): LGHNA, YSLEER. This CDR3 has 15 amino acids. Material: blood. The receptor was derived from a woman aged 18-29 years in good health. This chain connects TRBV4-3 to TRBJ2-3; 9 bases align to TRBD1. DNA of the CDR3: TGCGCCAGCAGCCAAGAGTGGACAGGGGCGCACACGCAGTATTTT. This gives the protein CASSQEWTGAHTQYF.